This T cell receptor beta chain came from a study of blood T cell repertoires in COVID-19. The method was immunoSEQ multiplex PCR; TCRdb's version includes in-frame clones alone and lacks a portion of them. The sample contains 250,000 to 350,000 clones, 80% to 95% of which appear only once. Germline loops: CDR1 ENHRY, CDR2 SYGVKD. Trimming took off 10 bases at V and 0 bases at J, with 13 bases between the two ends. The CDR3 is 15 residues long. The chain recombines TRBV10-3 with TRBJ1-6, with a weak D call TRBD1 (6 bases). The receptor was isolated from a woman aged 25 to 39 with COVID-19, enrolled during active disease. Sequencing used peripheral blood. The CDR3 DNA reads as TGTGCCACCAAGGGAGGGGGCTCCTATAATTCACCCCTCCACTTT. Translated, it gives CATKGGGSYNSPLHF.